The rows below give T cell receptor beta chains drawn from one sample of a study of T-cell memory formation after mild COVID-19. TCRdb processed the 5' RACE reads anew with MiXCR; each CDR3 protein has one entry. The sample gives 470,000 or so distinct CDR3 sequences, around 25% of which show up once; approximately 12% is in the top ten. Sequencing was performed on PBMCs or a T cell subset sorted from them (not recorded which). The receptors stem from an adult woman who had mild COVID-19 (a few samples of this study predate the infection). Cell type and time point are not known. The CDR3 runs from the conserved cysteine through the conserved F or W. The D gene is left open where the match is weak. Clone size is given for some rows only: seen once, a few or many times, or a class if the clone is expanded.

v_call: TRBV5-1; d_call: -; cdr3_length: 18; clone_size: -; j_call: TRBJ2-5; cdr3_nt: TGCGCCAGCAGCTTGAACGGTGCGGCGGCAGGGGCAACAGAGACCCAGTACTTC; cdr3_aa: CASSLNGAAAGATETQYF
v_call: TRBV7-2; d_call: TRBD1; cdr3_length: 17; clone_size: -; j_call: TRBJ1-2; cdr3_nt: TGTGCCAGCAGCTCTTCCGGGACAGGGGGGGTTGCGGATGGCTACACCTTC; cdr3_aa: CASSSSGTGGVADGYTF
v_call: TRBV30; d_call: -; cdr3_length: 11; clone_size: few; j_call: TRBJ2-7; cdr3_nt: TGTGCCTGGAGTTTAGACTACGAGCAGTACTTC; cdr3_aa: CAWSLDYEQYF
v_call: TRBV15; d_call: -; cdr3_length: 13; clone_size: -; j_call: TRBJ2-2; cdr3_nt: TGTGCCACCAGCAGGGGGGACACCGGGGAGCTGTTTTTT; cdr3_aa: CATSRGDTGELFF
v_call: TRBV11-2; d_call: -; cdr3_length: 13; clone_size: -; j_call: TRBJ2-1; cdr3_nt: TGTGCCAGCAGCTCCCCTGGCTACAATGAGCAGTTCTTC; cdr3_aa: CASSSPGYNEQFF
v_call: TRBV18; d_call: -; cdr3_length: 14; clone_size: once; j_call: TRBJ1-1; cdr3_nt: TGTGCCAGCTCTGGGGTGTCTAGTGACACTGAAGCTTTCTTT; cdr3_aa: CASSGVSSDTEAFF
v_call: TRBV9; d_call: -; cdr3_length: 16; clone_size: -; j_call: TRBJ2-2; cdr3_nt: TGTGCCAGCAGCGCGGGACTCTTGACGAACACCGGGGAGCTGTTTTTT; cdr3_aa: CASSAGLLTNTGELFF
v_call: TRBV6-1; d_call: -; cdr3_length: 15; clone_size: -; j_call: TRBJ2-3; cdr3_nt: TGTGCCAGCAGTGAAGCGGCAGGGGGAGGAGATACGCAGTATTTT; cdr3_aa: CASSEAAGGGDTQYF
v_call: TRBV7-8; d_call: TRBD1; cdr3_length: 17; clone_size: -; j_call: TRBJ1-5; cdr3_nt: TGTGCCAGCAGCTTAAGGGTACCGGGACAGGGTAATCAGCCCCAGCATTTT; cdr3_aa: CASSLRVPGQGNQPQHF
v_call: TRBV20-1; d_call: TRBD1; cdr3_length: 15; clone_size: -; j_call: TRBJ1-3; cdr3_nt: TGCAGTGCCGCCCCTGGGACAGGCTCTGGAAACACCATATATTTT; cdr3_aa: CSAAPGTGSGNTIYF
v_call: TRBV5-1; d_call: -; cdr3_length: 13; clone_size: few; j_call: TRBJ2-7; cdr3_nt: TGCGCCAGCAGCTTGGCACGGGACTACGAGCAGTACTTC; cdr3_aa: CASSLARDYEQYF
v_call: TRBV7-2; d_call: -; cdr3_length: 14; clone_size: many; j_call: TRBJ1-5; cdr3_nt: TGTGCCAGCACCCCCGGGGGGGGAGGTCAGCCCCAGCATTTT; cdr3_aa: CASTPGGGGQPQHF
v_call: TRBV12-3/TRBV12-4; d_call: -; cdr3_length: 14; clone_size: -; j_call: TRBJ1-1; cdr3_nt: TGTGCCAGCAGTCCTCCGATGTCCGCCAACAAAGCTTTCTTT; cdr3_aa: CASSPPMSANKAFF
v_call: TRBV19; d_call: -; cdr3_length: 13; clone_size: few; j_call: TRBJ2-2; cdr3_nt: TGTGCCAGTAGCCCCCGGGCGTCCGGGGAGCTGTTTTTT; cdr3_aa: CASSPRASGELFF
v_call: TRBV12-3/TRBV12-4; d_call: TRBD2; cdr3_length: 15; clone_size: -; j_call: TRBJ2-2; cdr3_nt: TGTGCCAGCACTCGTAGCGGGGTTAACACCGGGGAGCTGTTTTTT; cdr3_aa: CASTRSGVNTGELFF
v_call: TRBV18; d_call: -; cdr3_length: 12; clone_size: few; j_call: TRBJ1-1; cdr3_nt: TGTGCCACCAAACGGGAAAGCACTGAAGCTTTCTTT; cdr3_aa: CATKRESTEAFF
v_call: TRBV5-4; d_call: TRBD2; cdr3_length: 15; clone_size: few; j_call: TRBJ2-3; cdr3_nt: TGTGCCAGCAGCTCGCGGGAGGGCCGGACAGATACGCAGTATTTT; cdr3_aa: CASSSREGRTDTQYF
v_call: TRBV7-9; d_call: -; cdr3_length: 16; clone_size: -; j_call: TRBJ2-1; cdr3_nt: TGTGCCAGCAGCCGAGCGGTGAGGTTCTCCTACAATGAGCAGTTCTTC; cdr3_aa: CASSRAVRFSYNEQFF
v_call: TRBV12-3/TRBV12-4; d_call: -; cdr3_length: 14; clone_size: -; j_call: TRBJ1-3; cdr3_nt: TGTGCCAGCAACCCCGACAGGACGGGAAACACCATATATTTT; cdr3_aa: CASNPDRTGNTIYF
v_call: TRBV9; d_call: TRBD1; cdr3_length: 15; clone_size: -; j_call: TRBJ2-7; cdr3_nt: TGTGCCAGCAGCGTAGCTCCGGGACAGGGCTACGAGCAGTACTTC; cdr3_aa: CASSVAPGQGYEQYF
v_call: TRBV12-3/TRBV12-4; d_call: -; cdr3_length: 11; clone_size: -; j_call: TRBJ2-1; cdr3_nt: TGTGCCAGCACCGACGGGTTTGGGCAGTTCTTC; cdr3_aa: CASTDGFGQFF
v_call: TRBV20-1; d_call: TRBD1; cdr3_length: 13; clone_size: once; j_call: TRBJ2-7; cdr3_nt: TGCAGTGCTAGAGTGCCGGGACAGGACGAGCAGTACTTC; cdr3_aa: CSARVPGQDEQYF
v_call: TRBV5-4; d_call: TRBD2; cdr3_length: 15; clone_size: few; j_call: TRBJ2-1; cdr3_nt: TGTGCCAGCAGCTTGGGGGACTACTTCTACAATGAGCAGTTCTTC; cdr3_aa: CASSLGDYFYNEQFF
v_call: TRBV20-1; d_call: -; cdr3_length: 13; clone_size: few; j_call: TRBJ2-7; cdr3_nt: TGCAGTGCTAGAGTGACAGGGACTCTCGAGCAGTACTTC; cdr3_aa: CSARVTGTLEQYF
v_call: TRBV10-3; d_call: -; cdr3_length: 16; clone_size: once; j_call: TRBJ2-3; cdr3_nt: TGTGCCATCAGAGCCCGTGTGGAGGGTGGCACAGATACGCAGTATTTT; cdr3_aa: CAIRARVEGGTDTQYF
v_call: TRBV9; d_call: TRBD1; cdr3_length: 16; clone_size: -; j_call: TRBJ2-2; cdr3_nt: TGTGCCAGCAGCCCCGGACAGGGGAGGGAAAGCGGGGAGCTGTTTTTT; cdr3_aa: CASSPGQGRESGELFF
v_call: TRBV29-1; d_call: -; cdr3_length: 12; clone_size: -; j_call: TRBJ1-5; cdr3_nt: TGCAGCGGGTCCCCAGACCCACAGCCCCAGCATTTT; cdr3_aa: CSGSPDPQPQHF
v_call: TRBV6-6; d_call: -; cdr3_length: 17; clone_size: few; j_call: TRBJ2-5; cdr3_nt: TGTGCCAGCAGTTACTCAGTATCCGGGGGACCTCAAGAGACCCAGTACTTC; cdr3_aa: CASSYSVSGGPQETQYF